The 13 T cell receptor beta chains in this list originate from one sample, sequenced in a study of OX40 agonist ivuxolimab in advanced cancers. The protocol was immunoSEQ multiplex PCR, while the TCRdb copy is restricted to in-frame clones and leaves out a portion. In the table there are tens of thousands of clones, more than 80% of which are singletons. The sequences come from CD4+ or CD8+ T cells sorted from blood, collected in a trial of the OX40 agonist ivuxolimab. The receptors derive from an adult with an advanced solid tumor such as melanoma, head and neck, liver or kidney cancer.

The rearrangement joins TRBV5-6 to TRBJ1-4; D perhaps matches TRBD1 (6 bases). The CDR3 is made up of 15 amino acids. V was trimmed by 3 bases and J by 8 bases, leaving 17 bases between them. Germline V gene lookup returns CDR1 SGHDT and CDR2 YYEEEE. The CDR3: CASSSEGRGAEKLFF. Here the CDR3 DNA reads TGTGCCAGCAGCTCCGAGGGGCGGGGGGCCGAAAAACTGTTTTTT.

The chain carries TRBV30 and TRBJ2-2; D ambiguous. V was cut by 0 bases and J by 6 bases, with 5 bases left in between. The CDR3 is made up of 12 amino acids. Germline CDR1 GTSNPN, CDR2 SVGIG (reference sequence). The CDR3: CAWSVGAGELFF. The CDR3 coding sequence is TGTGCCTGGAGTGTAGGCGCCGGGGAGCTGTTTTTT.

V usage is TRBV14 and J usage is TRBJ2-7, with 12 bases matching TRBD2. Per germline, CDR1 SGHDN and CDR2 FVKESK. The V gene end was trimmed by 4 bases and the J gene end by 5 bases; junction bases not matched to a gene: 6. CDR3 length: 15 amino acids. The CDR3 sequence: CASSLLAGGSNEQYF. In nucleotides, the CDR3 is TGTGCCAGCAGCCTGCTAGCGGGAGGGTCTAACGAGCAGTACTTC.

The CDR3 region is CASSLGTSGREQFF. In DNA, the CDR3 is TGTGCCAGCAGTCTCGGGACCAGTGGGCGTGAGCAGTTCTTC. The chain carries TRBV27 and TRBJ2-1; tentatively, D is TRBD1 or TRBD2 (5 bases each). The germline V and J ends were trimmed by 5 bases and 9 bases, with 17 bases remaining between them. There are 14 residues in the CDR3. Germline V gene data show CDR1 as MNHEY and CDR2 as SMNVEV (reference sequence).

V and J are TRBV28 and TRBJ2-5, with D tentatively TRBD1 (6 bases). Trimming shortened V by 4 bases and J by 2 bases, and 8 bases separated the two germline ends. Germline lookup yields CDR1 MDHEN and CDR2 SYDVKM. This CDR3 contains 13 residues. For the CDR3, the DNA is TGTGCCAGCAGTTCGGGACATCAAGAGACCCAGTACTTC. Amino acid sequence: CASSSGHQETQYF.

The J gene is TRBJ2-1, the V gene TRBV28, with D possibly being TRBD1 (6 bases). The ends were cut back, 3 bases at V and 6 bases at J, with 15 bases in the middle. The CDR3 runs 15 residues. Germline V gene lookup returns CDR1 MDHEN and CDR2 SYDVKM. CDR3 in DNA: TGTGCCAGCAGTTTTTCCCGAGGACAGTTCAATGAGCAGTTCTTC. This translates into CASSFSRGQFNEQFF. The full variable domain, its missing parts supplied by reference TRBV28 and TRBJ2-1, is DVKVTQSSRYLVKRTGEKVFLECVQDMDHENMFWYRQDPGLGLRLIYFSYDVKMKEKGDIPEGYSVSREKKERFSLILESASTNQTSMYLCASSFSRGQFNEQFFGPGTRLTVL.

The chain recombines TRBV7-2 with TRBJ1-5, with 9 nucleotides matching TRBD1. The CDR3 is 16 residues long. Germline assignment: CDR1 SGHTA and CDR2 FQGNSA. The ends lost 5 bases at V and 6 bases at J; junction bases unmatched: 11. The CDR3 DNA is TGTGCCAGCAGCCCGAGGGGACAGGGAAAAGGTCAGCCCCAGCATTTT. This codes for CASSPRGQGKGQPQHF. Supplemented by reference TRBV7-2 and TRBJ1-5, the full variable domain reads GAGVSQSPSNKVTEKGKDVELRCDPISGHTALYWYRQSLGQGLEFLIYFQGNSAPDKSGLPSDRFSAERTGGSVSTLTIQRTQQEDSAVYLCASSPRGQGKGQPQHFGDGTRLSIL.

V is TRBV13 and J is TRBJ1-4; D is undetermined. Germline V gene data show CDR1 as PRHDT and CDR2 as FYEKMQ (reference sequence). Trimming left V 0 bases short and J 5 bases short, with 7 bases between. This CDR3 has 14 amino acids. CDR3 DNA: TGTGCCAGCAGCTTAGGGGCAGGCAATGAAAAACTGTTTTTT. Protein: CASSLGAGNEKLFF. The variable domain in full, with the rest retrieved from reference TRBV13 and TRBJ1-4, is AAGVIQSPRHLIKEKRETATLKCYPIPRHDTVYWYQQGPGQDPQFLISFYEKMQSDKGSIPDRFSAQQFSDYHSELNMSSLELGDSALYFCASSLGAGNEKLFFGSGTQLSVL.

This clone was recorded once. The chain combines TRBV7-8 with TRBJ2-7, with TRBD2 matching 8 bases. Germline-derived CDR1 and CDR2 are SGHVS and FQNEAQ. J gave up 4 bases and V 6 bases, and 5 bases lay outside the gene matches. This CDR3 region has 13 residues. The CDR3 DNA sequence: TGTGCCAGCAGAGCGGGGGAGAGGTACGAGCAGTACTTC. Protein product: CASRAGERYEQYF. Using reference TRBV7-8 and TRBJ2-7 for the parts outside the CDR3, the full variable domain is GAGVSQSPRYKVAKRGQDVALRCDPISGHVSLFWYQQALGQGPEFLTYFQNEAQLDKSGLPSDRFFAERPEGSVSTLKIQRTQQEDSAVYLCASRAGERYEQYFGPGTRLTVT.

This clone occurred a few times. The rearrangement links TRBV18 to TRBJ2-4; no clear D. Looked up from germline, CDR1 is KGHSH and CDR2 is LQKENI. V lost 3 bases and J 0 bases, leaving 3 bases between the germline ends. The CDR3 has 13 amino acids. The chain's CDR3 is CASSPEAKNIQYF. As DNA, the CDR3 is TGTGCCAGCTCACCGGAAGCCAAAAACATTCAGTACTTC.

The chain uses TRBV4-1 and TRBJ2-1; no definite D call. The V end was cut by 0 bases, the J end by 9 bases, with 9 bases between. CDR3 size: 13 residues. CDR1 is MGHRA and CDR2 is YSYEKL in the germline V gene. The CDR3 DNA reads as TGCGCCAGCAGCCAAGATAGGGCGGTTGAGCAGTTCTTC. Its protein product is CASSQDRAVEQFF.

By share, this clone ranks as medium-sized. The chain carries TRBV11-2 and TRBJ2-7, with D perhaps being TRBD1 or TRBD2 (6 bases each). The CDR3 consists of 12 residues. With 3 bases removed from V and 11 bases from J, the gap between germline ends came to 14 bases. The germline CDR1 and CDR2 sequences are SGHAT and FQNNGV. The CDR3 DNA sequence: TGTGCCAGCAGCTTCGAGGGGGGCACAGAGTACTTC. This codes for CASSFEGGTEYF.

By share, this clone counts as medium-sized. This sequence joins TRBV2 and TRBJ2-7, with D hard to call. The CDR3 contains 13 residues. The germline CDR1 and CDR2 sequences are SNHLY and FYNNEI. Deletions cut 7 bases from V and 3 bases from J, with 13 bases between. CDR3: CASKVPDGYEQYF. In DNA form, the CDR3 reads TGTGCCAGCAAAGTTCCGGACGGCTACGAGCAGTACTTC. Filled out from reference TRBV2 and TRBJ2-7, the complete variable domain reads EPEVTQTPSHQVTQMGQEVILRCVPISNHLYFYWYRQILGQKVEFLVSFYNNEISEKSEIFDDQFSVERPDGSNFTLKIRSTKLEDSAMYFCASKVPDGYEQYFGPGTRLTVT.